The rows below give T cell receptor beta chains drawn from one sample of a study of early T cells in non-severe SARS-CoV-2 infection. TCRdb reprocessed the 5' RACE reads with MiXCR, giving one entry per CDR3 protein. The sample records about 50,000 distinct CDR3 sequences, 10% being singletons. Sequenced sample: whole blood. These receptors were collected from an adult who was a healthcare worker with PCR-confirmed SARS-CoV-2 infection or an uninfected control (not recorded which). Each CDR3 is given without its conserved first and last residue. Each record gives: V gene, J gene, D gene, CDR3 protein. A D gene is named only where the DNA matches it firmly.

TRBV7-3	TRBJ2-6	NA	ASSLVGASGANVLT
TRBV3-1	TRBJ1-4	NA	ASSQSADVEKLF
TRBV30	TRBJ1-2	NA	AWSVRDTIGYT
TRBV12-3/TRBV12-4	TRBJ1-1	NA	ASSLALGTRAF
TRBV7-3	TRBJ2-3	NA	ASSSTGTYLDTQY
TRBV11-2	TRBJ2-7	NA	ASSLGFGDYEQY
TRBV6-2/TRBV6-3	TRBJ2-1	TRBD2	ASSPGLAGGYEQF
TRBV25-1	TRBJ1-2	TRBD1	ASRDRVGYT
TRBV29-1	TRBJ1-1	NA	SVEEDKGAF
TRBV2	TRBJ1-6	NA	ASSGQGIRSPLH
TRBV29-1	TRBJ2-7	NA	SVQRAGYSYEQY
TRBV7-2	TRBJ2-3	NA	ASKQDTDTQY
TRBV7-9	TRBJ2-5	TRBD1	ASSEGTGGKETQY
TRBV7-2	TRBJ1-1	NA	ASSLISPRSTEAF
TRBV14	TRBJ2-2	TRBD2	ASSQVTSALNTGELF
TRBV2	TRBJ1-2	NA	ASSEENYGYT
TRBV6-6	TRBJ1-5	NA	ASSYLSQPQH
TRBV7-2	TRBJ1-1	NA	ASSLVQAMNTEAF
TRBV3-1	TRBJ2-5	TRBD2	ASSQASGQRTQY
TRBV18	TRBJ2-1	TRBD2	ASSRGLGDEQF
TRBV6-1	TRBJ1-2	NA	ASSQGWEGPDFNYGYT
TRBV6-2/TRBV6-3	TRBJ2-1	TRBD2	ASSYQDSGRANEQF
TRBV20-1	TRBJ1-2	TRBD1	SARERTGDDGYT
TRBV9	TRBJ2-1	TRBD2	ASSVAGGNEQF
TRBV18	TRBJ2-7	NA	ASSPPGTLYEQY
TRBV9	TRBJ2-7	TRBD2	ASSLLAGGYEQY
TRBV7-9	TRBJ2-2	NA	ASSTDNNRAFRAGELF
TRBV21-1	TRBJ2-3	NA	ASSKSRGMTSGSTDTQY
TRBV7-2	TRBJ1-1	NA	ASSLGRLGQFGGEAF